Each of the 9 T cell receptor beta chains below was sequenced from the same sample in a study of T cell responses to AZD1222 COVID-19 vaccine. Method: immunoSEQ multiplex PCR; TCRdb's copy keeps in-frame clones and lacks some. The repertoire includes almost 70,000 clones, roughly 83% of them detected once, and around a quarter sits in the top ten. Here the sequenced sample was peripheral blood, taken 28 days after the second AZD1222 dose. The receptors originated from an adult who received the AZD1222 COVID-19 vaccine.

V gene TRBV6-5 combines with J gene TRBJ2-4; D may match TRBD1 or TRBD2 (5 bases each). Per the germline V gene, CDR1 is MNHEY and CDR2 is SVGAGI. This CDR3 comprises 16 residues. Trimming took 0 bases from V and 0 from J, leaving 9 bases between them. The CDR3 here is CASSYSGVLAKNIQYF. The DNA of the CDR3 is TGTGCCAGCAGTTACTCGGGGGTACTAGCCAAAAACATTCAGTACTTC.

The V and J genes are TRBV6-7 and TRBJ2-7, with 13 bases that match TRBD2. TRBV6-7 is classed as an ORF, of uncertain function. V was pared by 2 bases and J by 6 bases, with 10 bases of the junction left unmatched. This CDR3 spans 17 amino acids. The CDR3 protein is CASSYGTSGTVFSEQYF. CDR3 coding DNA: TGTGCCAGCAGTTACGGGACTAGCGGGACCGTTTTCTCCGAGCAGTACTTC.

As DNA, the CDR3 is TGTGCTAGTGGTTGGGACATCGGGACCCAGTACTTC. Translating it yields CASGWDIGTQYF. The gene calls are TRBV12-5 and TRBJ2-5; a possible D gene is TRBD1 (6 bases). Trimming took off 4 bases at V and 7 bases at J, with 10 bases between the two ends. This CDR3 region has 12 residues. Germline CDR1 is LGHNT and CDR2 is FRNRAP.

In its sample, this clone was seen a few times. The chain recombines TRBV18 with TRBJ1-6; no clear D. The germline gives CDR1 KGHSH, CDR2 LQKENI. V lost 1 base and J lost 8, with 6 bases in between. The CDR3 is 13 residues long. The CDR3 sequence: CASSPQQDSPLHF. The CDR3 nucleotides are TGTGCCAGCTCACCACAGCAGGATTCACCCCTCCACTTT.

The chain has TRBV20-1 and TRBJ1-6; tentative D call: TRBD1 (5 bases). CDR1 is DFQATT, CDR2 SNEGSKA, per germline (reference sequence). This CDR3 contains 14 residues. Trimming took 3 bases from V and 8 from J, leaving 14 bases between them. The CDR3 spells CSASASGTYSPLHF. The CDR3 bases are TGCAGTGCTAGTGCATCTGGGACCTATTCACCCCTCCACTTT.

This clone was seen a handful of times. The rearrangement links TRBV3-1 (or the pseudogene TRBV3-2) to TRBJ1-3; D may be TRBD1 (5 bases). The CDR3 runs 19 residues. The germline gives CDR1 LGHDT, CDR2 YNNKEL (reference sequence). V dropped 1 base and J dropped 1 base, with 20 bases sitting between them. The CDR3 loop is CASSQAQARLVPSGNTIYF. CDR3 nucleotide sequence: TGTGCCAGCAGCCAAGCACAGGCGCGCCTCGTTCCTTCTGGAAACACCATATATTTT.

The CDR3 loop reads CASSVGFRSSYEQYF. The CDR3 DNA is TGTGCCAGCAGCGTAGGCTTCAGGAGCTCCTACGAGCAGTACTTC. The chain combines TRBV9 with TRBJ2-7; D gene unclear. The CDR3 runs 15 residues. Germline CDR1 and CDR2: SGDLS and YYNGEE. V lost 0 bases, J lost 0 bases, and 10 bases lay in between.

The CDR3 here is CAISAGVGVGTEAFF. The CDR3 nucleotides are TGTGCCATCAGTGCGGGGGTCGGGGTAGGCACTGAAGCTTTCTTT. The chain couples TRBV10-3 to TRBJ1-1, with D possibly TRBD1 on 5 matching bases. This CDR3 is built from 15 residues. Germline-derived CDR1 and CDR2 are ENHRY and SYGVKD. V lost 4 bases and J lost 4, with 16 bases in between.

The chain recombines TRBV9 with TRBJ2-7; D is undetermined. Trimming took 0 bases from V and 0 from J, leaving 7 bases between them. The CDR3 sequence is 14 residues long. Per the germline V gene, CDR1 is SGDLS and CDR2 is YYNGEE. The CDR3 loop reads CASSVGDNSYEQYF. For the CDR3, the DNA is TGTGCCAGCAGCGTAGGAGACAACTCCTACGAGCAGTACTTC.